A selection of T cell receptor beta chains follows, all from one sample in a study of T cells after posttransplantation cyclophosphamide. Data came from immunoSEQ multiplex PCR; TCRdb stores just in-frame clones and leaves some out. The repertoire consists of 5,000 to 6,000 clones, with approximately 71% occurring once and the leading ten covering 34%. The material was PBMCs, obtained after allogeneic stem cell transplant with posttransplant cyclophosphamide. These receptors came from a male patient aged 55 to 70 who received an allogeneic stem cell transplant from an unrelated donor, was CMV-positive, and had no GVHD. The graft donor may have contributed some T cells. Both conserved end residues are part of each CDR3. A D gene is named only where the DNA matches it firmly. The listing skips clone size in some rows; elsewhere it reads once, few, many or a size class.

NA	TRBJ1-2	TRBV15	NA	CATSRGGDYGYTF	TGTGCCACCAGCAGAGGGGGGGACTATGGCTACACCTTC
NA	TRBJ1-6	TRBV5-8	NA	CASSLVGRGSSPLHF	TGTGCCAGCAGCTTGGTGGGCAGGGGAAGTTCACCCCTCCACTTT
NA	TRBJ2-7	TRBV28	NA	CASSLRGGKNEQYF	TGTGCCAGCAGTCTACGGGGAGGCAAAAACGAGCAGTACTTC
NA	TRBJ2-5	TRBV27	NA	CATQVKETQYF	TGTGCCACCCAGGTAAAAGAGACCCAGTACTTC
TRBD2	TRBJ2-3	TRBV2	few	CASRGSGRGTDTQYF	TGTGCCAGCAGAGGTAGCGGGAGAGGGACAGATACGCAGTATTTT
NA	TRBJ2-3	TRBV27	few	CASRRAGSADTQYF	TGTGCCAGCAGACGAGCGGGTTCCGCAGATACGCAGTATTTT
NA	TRBJ2-3	TRBV7-2	NA	CASSLAPHTDTQYF	TGTGCCAGCAGCTTAGCCCCCCACACAGATACGCAGTATTTT
TRBD2	TRBJ2-5	TRBV28	hyperexpanded	CASNWAGGPQETQYF	TGTGCCAGCAATTGGGCGGGAGGGCCTCAAGAGACCCAGTACTTC
NA	TRBJ1-6	TRBV25-1	few	CASSEYQGWDSPLHF	TGTGCCAGCAGTGAATATCAGGGATGGGATTCACCCCTCCACTTT
NA	TRBJ1-2	TRBV28	NA	CASSSTDRYRGYTF	TGTGCCAGCAGTTCGACTGACAGGTATCGTGGCTACACCTTC